This T cell receptor (beta chain) was identified in a study of blood T cells in healthy people across ages. This CDR3 contains 15 residues. Trimming cost V 4 bases and J 1 base, with 11 bases left between them. Germline V CDR1 and CDR2: DFQATT, SNEGSKA (reference sequence). A second PCR of 7 to 11 cycles used a sample-barcoded 5' primer and a J-beta primer mix. TCRdb ran MiXCR on the 5' RACE reads and lists one entry per CDR3 protein. Of fewer than 950,000 distinct CDR3 sequences in the sample, roughly 35% were seen once. The sample comprised blood. The chain employs TRBV20-1 and TRBJ2-6; D unclear. This TCR was recovered from a man aged 18 to 29 in good health. Here the CDR3 reads CSAKVPWSGANVLTF. The CDR3 bases are TGCAGTGCTAAAGTACCGTGGTCTGGGGCCAACGTCCTGACTTTC.